The source of this T cell receptor (beta chain) is a study of cytomegalovirus exposure and HLA in healthy donors. Overall study findings and caveats: The listing of roughly 160 TCR beta chains classed them as cytomegalovirus-associated.

PCR involved 60 Vbeta and 13 Jbeta primers. Produced via immunoSEQ multiplex PCR; TCRdb's table is partial and in-frame only. The sample includes approximately 170,000 clones, about three quarters of them seen just once. With regard to this clone: Its cognate antigen is unknown.

Trimming left V 11 bases short and J 1 base short, with 9 bases between. Per germline, CDR1 LNHDA and CDR2 SQIVND (reference sequence). The CDR3 contains 13 residues. The sequence was obtained from a woman aged 40 to 49 in good health and CMV-seropositive. The chain recombines TRBV19 with TRBJ2-6; D is possibly TRBD2 (5 bases). The sequencing input was PBMCs. CDR3 DNA sequence: TGTGCCGTTAGGGAGTCTGGGGCCAACGTCCTGACTTTC. Encoded protein: CAVRESGANVLTF.